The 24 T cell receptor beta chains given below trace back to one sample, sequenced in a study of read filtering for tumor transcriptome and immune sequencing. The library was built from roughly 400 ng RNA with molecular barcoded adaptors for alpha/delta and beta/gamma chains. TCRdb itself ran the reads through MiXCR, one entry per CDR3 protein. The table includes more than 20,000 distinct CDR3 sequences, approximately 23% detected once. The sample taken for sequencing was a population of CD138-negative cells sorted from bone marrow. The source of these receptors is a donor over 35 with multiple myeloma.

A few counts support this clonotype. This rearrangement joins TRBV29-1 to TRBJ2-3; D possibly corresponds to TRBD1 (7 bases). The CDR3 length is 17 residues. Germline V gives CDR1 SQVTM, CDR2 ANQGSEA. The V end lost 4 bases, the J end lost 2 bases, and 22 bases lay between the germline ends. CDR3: CSVGNPTGDSPTDTQYF. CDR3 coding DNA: TGCAGCGTTGGCAACCCGACGGGGGACAGCCCCACAGATACGCAGTATTTT.

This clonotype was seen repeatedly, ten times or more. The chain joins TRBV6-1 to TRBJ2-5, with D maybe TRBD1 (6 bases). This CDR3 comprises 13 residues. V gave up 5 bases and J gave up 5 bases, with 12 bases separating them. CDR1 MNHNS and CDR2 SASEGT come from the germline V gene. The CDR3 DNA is TGTGCCAGCAGTCCAGGGGTATGGGAGACCCAGTACTTC. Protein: CASSPGVWETQYF.

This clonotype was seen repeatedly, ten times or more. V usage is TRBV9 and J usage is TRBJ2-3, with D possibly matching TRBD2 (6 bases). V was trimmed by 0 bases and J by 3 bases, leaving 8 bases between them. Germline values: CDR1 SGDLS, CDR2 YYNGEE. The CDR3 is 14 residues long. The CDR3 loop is CASSVVGGTDTQYF. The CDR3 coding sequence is TGTGCCAGCAGCGTAGTCGGGGGTACAGATACGCAGTATTTT.

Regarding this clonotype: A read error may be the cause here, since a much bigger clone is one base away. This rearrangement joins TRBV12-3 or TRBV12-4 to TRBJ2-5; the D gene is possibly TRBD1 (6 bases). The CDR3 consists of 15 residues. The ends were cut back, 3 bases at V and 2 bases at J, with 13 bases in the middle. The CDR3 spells CASSFWGRGQETQYF. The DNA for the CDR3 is TGTGCCAGCAGTTTTTGGGGAAGGGGGCAAGAGACCCAGTACTTC.

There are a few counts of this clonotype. CDR3: CASRGRGWNYEQFF. The CDR3 DNA reads TGTGCCAGCAGGGGCAGGGGGTGGAATTATGAGCAGTTCTTC. The genes are TRBV6-5 and TRBJ2-1, with 7 positions matching TRBD1. Losses at the gene ends were 6 bases for V and 8 bases for J; bases not matched to a gene: 10. The length of the CDR3 is 14 residues. Per the germline V gene, CDR1 is MNHEY and CDR2 is SVGAGI.

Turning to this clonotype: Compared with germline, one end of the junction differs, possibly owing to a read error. The CDR3 DNA is TGTGCCAGCAGCCAAGAAGGGATAGGCTATCGCTACACCTTC. It is translated as CASSQEGIGYRYTF. This chain links TRBV3-1 with TRBJ1-2, with D uncertain. From germline, CDR1 is LGHDT and CDR2 YNNKEL (reference sequence). CDR3 length equals 14 residues.

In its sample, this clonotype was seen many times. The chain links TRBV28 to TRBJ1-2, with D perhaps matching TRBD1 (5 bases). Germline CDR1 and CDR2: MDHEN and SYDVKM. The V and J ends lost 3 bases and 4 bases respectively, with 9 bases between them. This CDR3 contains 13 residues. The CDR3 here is CASSFGAGYGYTF. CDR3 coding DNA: TGTGCCAGCAGTTTTGGGGCCGGCTATGGCTACACCTTC.

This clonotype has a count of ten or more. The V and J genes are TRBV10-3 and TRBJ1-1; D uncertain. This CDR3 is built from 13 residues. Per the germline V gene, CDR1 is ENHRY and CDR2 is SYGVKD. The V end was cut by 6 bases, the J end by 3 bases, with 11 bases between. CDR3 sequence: CAISRGEDTEAFF. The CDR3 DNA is TGTGCCATCAGCAGAGGAGAGGACACTGAAGCTTTCTTT.

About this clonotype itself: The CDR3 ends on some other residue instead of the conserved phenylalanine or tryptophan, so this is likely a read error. Here the CDR3 reads CSARVQGFANGAFS. As DNA, the CDR3 is TGCAGTGCTAGAGTGCAGGGCTTCGCCAATGGAGCTTTCTCT. V gene TRBV20-1 combines with J gene TRBJ1-1; possible D gene TRBD1, 5 bases. There are 14 residues in the CDR3. The germline V gene encodes CDR1 DFQATT and CDR2 SNEGSKA (reference sequence). V lost 1 base and J 10 bases, leaving 19 bases between the germline ends.

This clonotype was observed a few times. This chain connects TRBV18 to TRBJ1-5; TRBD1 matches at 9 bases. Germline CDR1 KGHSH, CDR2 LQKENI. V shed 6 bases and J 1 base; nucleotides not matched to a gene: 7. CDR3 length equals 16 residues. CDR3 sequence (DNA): TGTGCCAGCTCCATATACGGACAGGGGAGCAATCAGCCCCAGCATTTT. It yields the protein CASSIYGQGSNQPQHF.

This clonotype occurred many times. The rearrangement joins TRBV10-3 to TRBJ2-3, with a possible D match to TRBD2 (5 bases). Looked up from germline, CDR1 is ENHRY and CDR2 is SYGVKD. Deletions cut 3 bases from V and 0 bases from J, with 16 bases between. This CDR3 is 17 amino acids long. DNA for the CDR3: TGTGCCATCAGTGATAGAGGGCTAGCAGAGAGCACAGATACGCAGTATTTT. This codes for CAISDRGLAESTDTQYF.

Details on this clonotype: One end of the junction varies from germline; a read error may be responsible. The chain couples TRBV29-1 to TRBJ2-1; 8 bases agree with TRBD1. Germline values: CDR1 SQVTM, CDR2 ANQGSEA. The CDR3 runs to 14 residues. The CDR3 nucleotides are TGCAGCATTGGCCCAGGGGGCTCCTACGATGAGCAGTTCTTC. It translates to CSIGPGGSYDEQFF.

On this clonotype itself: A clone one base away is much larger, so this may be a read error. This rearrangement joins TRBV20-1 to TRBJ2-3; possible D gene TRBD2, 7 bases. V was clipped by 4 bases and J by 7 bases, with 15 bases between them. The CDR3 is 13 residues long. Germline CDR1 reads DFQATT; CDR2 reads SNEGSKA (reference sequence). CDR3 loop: CSATKGGVNTQYF. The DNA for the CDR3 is TGCAGTGCTACCAAGGGGGGGGTGAATACGCAGTATTTT.

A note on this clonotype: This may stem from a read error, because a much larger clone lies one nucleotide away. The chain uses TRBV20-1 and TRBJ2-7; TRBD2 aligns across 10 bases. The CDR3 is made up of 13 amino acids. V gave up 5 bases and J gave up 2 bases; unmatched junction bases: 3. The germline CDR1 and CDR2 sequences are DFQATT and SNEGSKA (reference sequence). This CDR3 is CSARTSGAYEQYF. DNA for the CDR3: TGCAGTGCTCGGACTAGCGGAGCCTACGAGCAGTACTTC.

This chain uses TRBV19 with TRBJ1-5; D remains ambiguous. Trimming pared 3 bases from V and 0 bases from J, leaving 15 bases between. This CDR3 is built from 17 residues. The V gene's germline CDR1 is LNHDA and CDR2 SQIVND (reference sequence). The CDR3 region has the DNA TGTGCCAGTAGTATGTCAGCCCTCATCTATAGCAATCAGCCCCAGCATTTT. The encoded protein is CASSMSALIYSNQPQHF.

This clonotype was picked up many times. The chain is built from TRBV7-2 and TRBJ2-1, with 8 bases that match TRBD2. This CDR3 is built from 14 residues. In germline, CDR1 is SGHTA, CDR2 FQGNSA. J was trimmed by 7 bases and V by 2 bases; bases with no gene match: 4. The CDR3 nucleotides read TGTGCCAGCAGCTTATGGCGGGGGGAAAATGAGCAGTTCTTC. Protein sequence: CASSLWRGENEQFF.

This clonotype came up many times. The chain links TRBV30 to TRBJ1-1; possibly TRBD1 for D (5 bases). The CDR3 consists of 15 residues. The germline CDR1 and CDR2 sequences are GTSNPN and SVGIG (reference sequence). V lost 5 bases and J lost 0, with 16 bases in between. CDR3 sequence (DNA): TGTGCCTGGGATAGGGGCCTCGGTATGAACACTGAAGCTTTCTTT. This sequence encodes CAWDRGLGMNTEAFF. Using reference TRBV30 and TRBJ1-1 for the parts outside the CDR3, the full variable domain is SQTIHQWPATLVQPVGSPLSLECTVEGTSNPNLYWYRQAAGRGLQLLFYSVGIGQISSEVPQNLSASRPQDRQFILSSKKLLLSDSGFYLCAWDRGLGMNTEAFFGQGTRLTVV.

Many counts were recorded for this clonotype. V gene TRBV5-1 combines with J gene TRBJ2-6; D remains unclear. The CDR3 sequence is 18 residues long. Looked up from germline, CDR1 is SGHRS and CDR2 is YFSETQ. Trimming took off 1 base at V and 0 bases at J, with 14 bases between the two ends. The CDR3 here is CASSLSTSDDSGANVLTF. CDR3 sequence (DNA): TGCGCCAGCAGCTTGAGTACAAGCGATGACTCTGGGGCCAACGTCCTGACTTTC.

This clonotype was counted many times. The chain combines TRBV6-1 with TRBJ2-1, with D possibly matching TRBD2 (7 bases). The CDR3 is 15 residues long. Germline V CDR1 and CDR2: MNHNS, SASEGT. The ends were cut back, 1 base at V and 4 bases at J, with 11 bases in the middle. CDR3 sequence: CASSEDGGRYNEQFF. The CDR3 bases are TGTGCCAGCAGTGAAGACGGGGGGCGATACAATGAGCAGTTCTTC.

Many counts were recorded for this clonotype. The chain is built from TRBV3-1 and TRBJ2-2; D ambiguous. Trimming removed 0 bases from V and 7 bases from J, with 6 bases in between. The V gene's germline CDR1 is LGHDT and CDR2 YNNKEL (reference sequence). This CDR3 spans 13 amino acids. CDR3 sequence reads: CASSQDNGGELFF. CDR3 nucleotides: TGTGCCAGCAGCCAAGATAATGGCGGGGAGCTGTTTTTT.

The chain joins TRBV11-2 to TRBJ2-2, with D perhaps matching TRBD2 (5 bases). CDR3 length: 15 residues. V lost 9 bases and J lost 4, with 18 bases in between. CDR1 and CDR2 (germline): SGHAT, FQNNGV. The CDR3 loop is CARSVSGLATGELFF. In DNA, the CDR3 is TGTGCCAGGAGCGTAAGCGGCCTAGCCACCGGGGAGCTGTTTTTT.

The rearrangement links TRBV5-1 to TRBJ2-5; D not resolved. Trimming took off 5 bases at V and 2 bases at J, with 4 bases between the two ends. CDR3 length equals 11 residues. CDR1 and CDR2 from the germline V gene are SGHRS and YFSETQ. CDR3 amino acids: CASRSQETQYF. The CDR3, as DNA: TGCGCCAGCAGATCACAAGAGACCCAGTACTTC.

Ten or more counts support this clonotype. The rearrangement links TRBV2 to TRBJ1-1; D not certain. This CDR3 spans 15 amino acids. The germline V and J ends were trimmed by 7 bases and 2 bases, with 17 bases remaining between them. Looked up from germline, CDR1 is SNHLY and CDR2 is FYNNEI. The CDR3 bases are TGTGCCAGCACACGGCTGGCGACGGGCAACACTGAAGCTTTCTTT. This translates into CASTRLATGNTEAFF.

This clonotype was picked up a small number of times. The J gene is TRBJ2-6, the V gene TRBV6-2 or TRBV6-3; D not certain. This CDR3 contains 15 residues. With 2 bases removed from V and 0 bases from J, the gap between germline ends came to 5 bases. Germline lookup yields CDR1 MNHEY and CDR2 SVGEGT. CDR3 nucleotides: TGTGCCAGCAGTTACGCGGTCTCTGGGGCCAACGTCCTGACTTTC. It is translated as CASSYAVSGANVLTF.